This TCR beta chain was documented in a study of identical twins. Only healthy Caucasians were enrolled as donors. From the 5' RACE reads, TCRdb called clonotypes with MiXCR, one entry per CDR3 protein. Of hundreds of thousands of distinct CDR3 sequences in the sample, 15% to 20% were seen once. This CDR3 contains 15 residues. Germline-derived CDR1 and CDR2 are MNHNS and SASEGT. Between the trimmed V and J ends, which lost 5 bases and 8 bases, there was a span of 21 bases. These sequences were also reported in another study, on T cells expressing NK-cell markers. That report notes: From sorted CD3+CD56+NKG2C+, CD3+CD56+NKG2C- and CD3+CD56-NKG2C+ T cells came the TCR beta repertoires. Seven of eight sequenced donors tested HCMV-seropositive; one tested seronegative.

This clonotype was sampled from a woman aged 18-29 years in good health. The sequencing sample was made of PBMCs. The chain uses TRBV6-1 and TRBJ1-1; tentatively, D is TRBD1 (6 bases). CDR3 in DNA: TGTGCCAGCAGTCCTGACAGGCCCTCGGGTTTGGAAGCTTTCTTT. This codes for CASSPDRPSGLEAFF.